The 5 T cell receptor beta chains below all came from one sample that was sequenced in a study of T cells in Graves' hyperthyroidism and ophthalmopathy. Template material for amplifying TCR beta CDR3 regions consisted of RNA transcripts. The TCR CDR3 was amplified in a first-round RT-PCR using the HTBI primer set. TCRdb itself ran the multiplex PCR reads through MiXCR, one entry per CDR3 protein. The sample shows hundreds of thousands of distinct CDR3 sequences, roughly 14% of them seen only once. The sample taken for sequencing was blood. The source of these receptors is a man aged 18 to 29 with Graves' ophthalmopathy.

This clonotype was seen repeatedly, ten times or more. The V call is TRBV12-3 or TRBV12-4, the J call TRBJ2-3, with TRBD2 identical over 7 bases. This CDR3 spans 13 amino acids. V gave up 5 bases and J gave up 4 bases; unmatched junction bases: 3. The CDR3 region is CASSSSGPDTQYF. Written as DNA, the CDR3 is TGTGCCAGCAGTAGTAGCGGGCCAGATACGCAGTATTTT.

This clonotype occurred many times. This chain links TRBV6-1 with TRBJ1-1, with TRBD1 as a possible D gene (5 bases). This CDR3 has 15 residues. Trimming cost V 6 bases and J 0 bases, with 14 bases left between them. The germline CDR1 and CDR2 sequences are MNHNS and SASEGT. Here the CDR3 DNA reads TGTGCCAGCAGCCGGACGGGGCCTATGAACACTGAAGCTTTCTTT. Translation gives CASSRTGPMNTEAFF.

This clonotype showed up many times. The CDR3, as DNA: TGTGCCAGCAGCCAAGAGGCATACCCTGGTAGCTATGGCTACACCTTC. Its translation: CASSQEAYPGSYGYTF. V is TRBV14 and J is TRBJ1-2; D remains ambiguous. V shed 0 bases and J shed 4 bases, with 15 bases lying between them. This CDR3 comprises 16 residues. The germline V gene has CDR1 SGHDN and CDR2 FVKESK.

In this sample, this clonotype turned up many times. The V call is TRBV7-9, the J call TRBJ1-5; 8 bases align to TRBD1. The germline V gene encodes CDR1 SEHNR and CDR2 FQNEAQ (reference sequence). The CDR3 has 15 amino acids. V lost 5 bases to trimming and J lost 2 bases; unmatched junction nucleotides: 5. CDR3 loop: CASSKGQAGNQPQHF. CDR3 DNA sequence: TGTGCCAGCAGCAAGGGACAGGCAGGCAATCAGCCCCAGCATTTT.

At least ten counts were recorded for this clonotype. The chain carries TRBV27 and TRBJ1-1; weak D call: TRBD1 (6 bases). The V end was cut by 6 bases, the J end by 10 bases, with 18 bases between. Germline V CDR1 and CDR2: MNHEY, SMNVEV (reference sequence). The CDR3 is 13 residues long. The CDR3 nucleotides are TGTGCCAGCAGGAACCACCAGGGGATCCGAGCTTTCTTT. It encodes CASRNHQGIRAFF.